What follows are 10 T cell receptor beta chains derived from one specimen sequenced in a study of PD-1 blockade in classical Hodgkin lymphoma. TCRdb's copy holds only in-frame clones and misses some; the assay was immunoSEQ multiplex PCR. The data hold approximately 44,000 clones, with around 69% observed a single time. This sample's time point: cycle 4 day 1 (C4D1), after 5 to 7 weeks of nivolumab. Every one of the patients relapsed after autologous stem cell transplantation (brentuximab vedotin exposure was variable). The sample consisted of peripheral blood mononuclear cells (PBMCs), taken before the fourth cycle of nivolumab. Receptors originate from a human donor with classical Hodgkin lymphoma.

In its sample, this clone was seen once. This chain links TRBV4-2 with TRBJ2-1; the D is unclear. Germline CDR1 reads LGHNA; CDR2 reads YNFKEQ. V was trimmed by 0 bases and J by 5 bases, leaving 5 bases between them. This CDR3 comprises 13 residues. Here the CDR3 reads CASSQDRDNEQFF. As DNA, the CDR3 is TGTGCCAGCAGCCAAGATAGGGACAATGAGCAGTTCTTC.

V is TRBV11-2 and J is TRBJ2-3; TRBD1 agrees at 11 bases. V shed 1 base, J shed 7 bases, and the junction held 4 bases outside the gene matches. The CDR3 extends over 15 amino acids. The germline V gene encodes CDR1 SGHAT and CDR2 FQNNGV. CDR3 loop: CASSLGTGGAYTQYF. As DNA, the CDR3 is TGTGCCAGCAGCTTAGGGACAGGGGGCGCTTATACGCAGTATTTT.

This clone came up a few times. The chain carries TRBV9 and TRBJ1-1; D is unclear. This CDR3 is built from 12 residues. Germline CDR1 is SGDLS and CDR2 is YYNGEE. Trimming took 1 base from V and 4 from J, leaving 5 bases between them. The CDR3 DNA follows: TGTGCCAGCAGCGTATCAGGCACTGAAGCTTTCTTT. Translated, it gives CASSVSGTEAFF.

This chain joins TRBV27 and TRBJ1-1; 11 positions match TRBD1. CDR3 size: 15 residues. Per the germline V gene, CDR1 is MNHEY and CDR2 is SMNVEV (reference sequence). V shed 6 bases, J shed 4 bases, and the junction held 7 bases outside the gene matches. CDR3 sequence (DNA): TGTGCCAGCAGCCCCGCCGGGACAGGGGGCACTGAAGCTTTCTTT. Translated: CASSPAGTGGTEAFF.

The J gene is TRBJ2-1, the V gene TRBV7-6; D unresolved. V lost 7 bases and J lost 2, with 21 bases in between. CDR3 length equals 17 residues. CDR1 and CDR2 (germline): SGHVS, FNYEAQ. The CDR3 sequence is CASIPSGNGQTYNEQFF. In nucleotides, the CDR3 is TGTGCCAGCATCCCATCCGGTAACGGGCAGACCTACAATGAGCAGTTCTTC.

The CDR3 DNA reads as TGTGCCAGCAGTCCGACAGAGTTCACAGATACGCAGTATTTT. Protein product: CASSPTEFTDTQYF. This rearrangement joins TRBV27 to TRBJ2-3; perhaps TRBD1 as D (5 bases). With 5 bases removed from V and 2 bases from J, the gap between germline ends came to 11 bases. Germline lookup yields CDR1 MNHEY and CDR2 SMNVEV (reference sequence). This CDR3 region has 14 residues.

The J gene is TRBJ2-5, the V gene TRBV6-5, with D uncertain. From germline, CDR1 is MNHEY and CDR2 SVGAGI. The V end lost 4 bases, the J end lost 1 base, and 1 base lay between the germline ends. The CDR3 runs to 11 residues. Here the CDR3 DNA reads TGTGCCAGCAGTTTCCAAGAGACCCAGTACTTC. This sequence encodes CASSFQETQYF.

The chain is built from TRBV6-1 and TRBJ2-7; D unresolved. The V end lost 6 bases, the J end lost 3 bases, and 15 bases lay between the germline ends. Germline values: CDR1 MNHNS, CDR2 SASEGT. There are 14 residues in the CDR3. CDR3 in DNA: TGTGCCAGCAGGAGGACGGGTGATGGCTACGAGCAGTACTTC. Its protein product is CASRRTGDGYEQYF.

The rearrangement uses TRBV2 and TRBJ2-7, with a possible D match to TRBD1 (6 bases). V was pared by 4 bases and J by 2 bases, with 12 bases between. This CDR3 contains 14 residues. Germline CDR1 is SNHLY and CDR2 is FYNNEI. The CDR3 spells CASSGFRGTYEQYF. CDR3 in DNA: TGTGCCAGCAGTGGATTCAGGGGAACCTACGAGCAGTACTTC.

The chain couples TRBV28 to TRBJ2-3; TRBD2 matches 12 bases. This CDR3 is 18 amino acids long. With V trimmed by 4 bases and J by 5 bases, 13 bases remained unmatched. Germline CDR1 and CDR2: MDHEN and SYDVKM. For the CDR3, the DNA is TGTGCCAGCAGTTCCGTCAGCACCCTAGCGGGGGGGCGAGATACGCAGTATTTT. It codes for CASSSVSTLAGGRDTQYF.